Listed here are 13 T cell receptor beta chains from one sample, sequenced in a study of post-analysis software for immune sequencing data. Which antigens these TCRs recognize remains unknown. Study-level results: TRBV5-6, TRBV5-1 and TRBV20-1 were among five TRBV segments more frequent in patients than controls.

The TCR beta cDNA libraries carried unique molecular identifiers. TCRdb re-derived calls from the PCR reads in MiXCR, one entry per CDR3 protein. In the table there are under 200,000 distinct CDR3 sequences, 29% of which are singletons. The specimen was blood. Receptors were obtained from a girl aged 2-17 years with multiple sclerosis.

This clonotype was seen more than once but under ten times. The gene calls are TRBV20-1 and TRBJ1-1, with D unclear. This CDR3 has 11 amino acids. The germline V gene encodes CDR1 DFQATT and CDR2 SNEGSKA (reference sequence). Trimming took off 7 bases at V and 0 bases at J, with 6 bases between the two ends. CDR3 nucleotide sequence: TGCAGTGAGGAGGTGAACACTGAAGCTTTCTTT. Its translation is CSEEVNTEAFF.

This clonotype has at least ten counts. This chain connects TRBV12-3 or TRBV12-4 to TRBJ2-7; 7 bases are a match to TRBD1. Trimming took 3 bases from V and 6 from J; bases not matched to a gene: 5. There are 13 residues in the CDR3. The CDR3 DNA follows: TGTGCCAGCAGTTTCTCAGGGGGTGGCGAGCAGTACTTC. It encodes CASSFSGGGEQYF.

This clonotype occurred many times. This chain uses TRBV5-6 with TRBJ2-7; no firm D call. The CDR3 has 15 amino acids. Trimming shortened V by 1 base and J by 4 bases, and 15 bases separated the two germline ends. Germline V CDR1 and CDR2: SGHDT, YYEEEE. As DNA, the CDR3 is TGTGCCAGCAGCTTGCGCGCGGCGGAACGGTACGAGCAGTACTTC. It codes for CASSLRAAERYEQYF.

V and J are TRBV29-1 and TRBJ1-5; D possibly corresponds to TRBD1 (5 bases). The CDR3 extends over 11 amino acids. Between the trimmed V and J ends, which lost 4 bases and 9 bases, there was a span of 10 bases. CDR1 and CDR2 from the germline V gene are SQVTM and ANQGSEA. CDR3 sequence reads: CSVGGSWPQHF. CDR3 in DNA: TGCAGCGTTGGGGGGTCCTGGCCCCAGCATTTT.

This clonotype was counted many times. The V and J genes are TRBV5-6 and TRBJ2-7; no clear D gene. Trimming removed 1 base from V and 6 bases from J, with 8 bases in between. This CDR3 spans 12 amino acids. Germline CDR1 SGHDT, CDR2 YYEEEE. The CDR3 loop reads CASSLSPSEQYF. CDR3 nucleotides: TGTGCCAGCAGCTTGAGCCCCTCCGAGCAGTACTTC.

This clonotype appeared many times. The V call is TRBV4-1, the J call TRBJ1-2; no clear D gene. CDR1 and CDR2 from the germline V gene are MGHRA and YSYEKL. Deletions cut 1 base from V and 1 base from J, with 4 bases between. The CDR3 contains 13 residues. The CDR3 reads CASSQGINYGYTF. In DNA form, the CDR3 reads TGCGCCAGCAGCCAAGGGATTAACTATGGCTACACCTTC.

The V gene is TRBV28, the J gene TRBJ1-1; no clear D gene. Trimming shortened V by 6 bases and J by 3 bases, and 11 bases separated the two germline ends. The CDR3 loop spans 13 amino acids. From germline, CDR1 is MDHEN and CDR2 SYDVKM. The CDR3 nucleotides are TGTGCCAGCAGCCCCGGACCGTACACTGAAGCTTTCTTT. Its protein is CASSPGPYTEAFF.

The V gene is TRBV20-1, the J gene TRBJ1-1, with 9 bases that match TRBD1. Germline-derived CDR1 and CDR2 are DFQATT and SNEGSKA (reference sequence). The CDR3 extends over 15 amino acids. The trim removed 5 bases at V and 4 bases at J, leaving 11 bases unmatched. The CDR3 DNA reads as TGCAGTGCTGCTCCCGGGACAGGGCAGTCCACTGAAGCTTTCTTT. It encodes CSAAPGTGQSTEAFF.

This clonotype was seen at least ten times. J is TRBJ2-3 and V is TRBV4-2; D gene uncertain. Trimming left V 3 bases short and J 2 bases short, with 6 bases between. This CDR3 has 13 residues. Germline CDR1 and CDR2: LGHNA and YNFKEQ. This CDR3 reads CASSQGITDTQYF. In nucleotides, the CDR3 is TGTGCCAGCAGCCAGGGGATCACAGATACGCAGTATTTT.

This clonotype was seen a handful of times. The J gene is TRBJ2-1, the V gene TRBV5-1; no clear D gene. The V gene's germline CDR1 is SGHRS and CDR2 YFSETQ. This CDR3 is 13 amino acids long. Deletions cut 7 bases from V and 6 bases from J, with 14 bases between. The CDR3 sequence is CASDWLGINEQFF. The CDR3 region has the DNA TGCGCCAGCGACTGGTTGGGGATCAATGAGCAGTTCTTC.

This clonotype was detected only a few times. The V call is TRBV7-9, the J call TRBJ2-7; D is undetermined. Looked up from germline, CDR1 is SEHNR and CDR2 is FQNEAQ (reference sequence). With 2 bases removed from V and 3 bases from J, the gap between germline ends came to 8 bases. The CDR3 length is 13 residues. The CDR3 DNA follows: TGTGCCAGCAGCTTATTATTGGGCTACGAGCAGTACTTC. This sequence encodes CASSLLLGYEQYF.

This clonotype was seen more than once but under ten times. The chain uses TRBV30 and TRBJ2-5; 7 positions agree with TRBD1. CDR1 GTSNPN and CDR2 SVGIG come from the germline V gene (reference sequence). This CDR3 is 13 amino acids long. V lost 0 bases and J lost 5; bases outside the gene matches: 3. CDR3 in amino acids: CAWSVRGLETQYF. As DNA, the CDR3 is TGTGCCTGGAGTGTAAGGGGGCTGGAGACCCAGTACTTC.

V is TRBV5-1 and J is TRBJ2-2; 9 bases are shared with TRBD1. The CDR3 extends over 15 amino acids. CDR1 and CDR2 from the germline V gene are SGHRS and YFSETQ. After removal of 4 bases from V and 6 bases from J, the junction contained 7 bases not matched to a gene. CDR3: CASSEDRGGSGELFF. Here the CDR3 DNA reads TGCGCCAGCAGCGAGGACAGGGGCGGTTCCGGGGAGCTGTTTTTT.